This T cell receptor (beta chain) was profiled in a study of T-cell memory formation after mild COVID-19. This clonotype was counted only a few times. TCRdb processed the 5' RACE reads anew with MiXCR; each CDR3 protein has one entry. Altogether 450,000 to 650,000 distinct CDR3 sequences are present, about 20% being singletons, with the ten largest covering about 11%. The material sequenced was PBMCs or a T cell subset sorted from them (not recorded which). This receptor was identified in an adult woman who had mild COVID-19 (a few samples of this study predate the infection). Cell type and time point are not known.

This CDR3 reads CASSRPTSGGSDNEQFF. The CDR3, as DNA: TGCGCCAGCAGCCGCCCGACTAGCGGGGGGTCCGACAATGAGCAGTTCTTC. This sequence joins TRBV4-1 and TRBJ2-1, with 13 bases lining up with TRBD2. The V and J ends lost 4 bases and 5 bases, in that order; junction bases with no gene match: 8. The CDR3 consists of 17 residues. The V gene's germline CDR1 is MGHRA and CDR2 YSYEKL.